The T cell receptor beta chain under discussion was sequenced for a study of blood T cell repertoires in COVID-19. Study summary: The study drew acute and convalescent COVID-19 samples from the United States, Italy and Spain.

From germline, CDR1 is SGHDN and CDR2 FVKESK. V was clipped by 4 bases and J by 4 bases; unmatched bases: 3. The CDR3 spans 14 residues. Only in-frame clones appear in the TCRdb table, and some are missing; sequencing was by immunoSEQ multiplex PCR. The repertoire holds hundreds of thousands of clones, more than 70% seen once, with around 6.6% in the top ten. This clone has only one observation. The chain uses TRBV14 and TRBJ1-1, with 10 bases fitting TRBD1. Sequenced: peripheral blood. This clonotype was obtained from a young woman with COVID-19, enrolled during active disease. CDR3 residues: CASSRRTGGTEAFF. The DNA for the CDR3 is TGTGCCAGCAGCCGGAGGACAGGGGGCACTGAAGCTTTCTTT.